One sample yielded the 22 T cell receptor beta chains listed below, sequenced in a study of blood T cell repertoires in COVID-19. Assay used: immunoSEQ multiplex PCR; TCRdb lists only in-frame clones, some missing. The sample holds about 100,000 clones, about 79% seen once. The sample comprised peripheral blood. These receptors came from a woman older than 75 with active or convalescent COVID-19.

The V and J genes are TRBV28 and TRBJ2-3, with a tentative D call TRBD1 (6 bases). CDR1 and CDR2 from the germline V gene are MDHEN and SYDVKM. With 5 bases removed from V and 2 bases from J, the gap between germline ends came to 14 bases. This CDR3 is 15 amino acids long. CDR3 protein: CASSNPTGLTDTQYF. The CDR3 nucleotides read TGTGCCAGCAGTAATCCCACAGGGCTCACAGATACGCAGTATTTT. The whole variable domain, filled in from reference TRBV28 and TRBJ2-3, reads DVKVTQSSRYLVKRTGEKVFLECVQDMDHENMFWYRQDPGLGLRLIYFSYDVKMKEKGDIPEGYSVSREKKERFSLILESASTNQTSMYLCASSNPTGLTDTQYFGPGTRLTVL.

V and J are TRBV7-2 and TRBJ2-1; 7 nucleotides agree with TRBD2. This CDR3 has 13 residues. The V gene's germline CDR1 is SGHTA and CDR2 FQGNSA. J lost 9 bases, V lost 3 bases, and 5 bases had no gene match. CDR3 nucleotides: TGTGCCAGCAGCTTTATCGGGGAGGGTGAGCAGTTCTTC. Residues: CASSFIGEGEQFF. The full variable domain, completed using reference TRBV7-2 and TRBJ2-1, is GAGVSQSPSNKVTEKGKDVELRCDPISGHTALYWYRQSLGQGLEFLIYFQGNSAPDKSGLPSDRFSAERTGGSVSTLTIQRTQQEDSAVYLCASSFIGEGEQFFGPGTRLTVL.

This chain uses TRBV19 with TRBJ1-2; D might be TRBD1 (5 bases). The CDR3 is 12 residues long. The ends were cut back, 7 bases at V and 8 bases at J, with 14 bases in the middle. Germline loops: CDR1 LNHDA, CDR2 SQIVND (reference sequence). CDR3 protein: CASTAPGWGYTF. The CDR3 DNA follows: TGTGCCAGTACCGCACCAGGGTGGGGCTACACCTTC.

The genes are TRBV13 and TRBJ2-7; a weak D match, TRBD2 (6 bases). The CDR3 length is 15 residues. V lost 3 bases, J lost 4 bases, and 16 bases lay in between. The germline gives CDR1 PRHDT, CDR2 FYEKMQ (reference sequence). In DNA form, the CDR3 reads TGTGCCAGCAGCTTCCGGGGGACGAGCCGTTACGAGCAGTACTTC. This codes for CASSFRGTSRYEQYF. Full variable domain (missing parts from reference TRBV13 and TRBJ2-7): AAGVIQSPRHLIKEKRETATLKCYPIPRHDTVYWYQQGPGQDPQFLISFYEKMQSDKGSIPDRFSAQQFSDYHSELNMSSLELGDSALYFCASSFRGTSRYEQYFGPGTRLTVT.

The rearrangement links TRBV21-1 to TRBJ2-7; the D segment call TRBD1 is taken from the table without a DNA check. TRBV21-1 is described as a pseudogene. The CDR3 is 15 amino acids. The CDR3 bases are TGTGCCAGCAGCAAAATACGGGACAGCTTCTACGAGCAGTACTTC. Translation: CASSKIRDSFYEQYF.

The chain carries TRBV2 and TRBJ1-6; TRBD1 might be the D (5 bases). Germline V lookup: CDR1 SNHLY, CDR2 FYNNEI. The CDR3 is 16 amino acids. Trimming stripped 2 bases from V and 5 bases from J, with 13 bases between. The CDR3 coding sequence is TGTGCCAGCAGTGAATTCGGGGGTTCGCATAATTCACCCCTCCACTTT. Its translation is CASSEFGGSHNSPLHF.

The chain recombines TRBV6-2 or TRBV6-3 with TRBJ2-7, with 9 bases lining up with TRBD1. The CDR3 runs 15 residues. Germline V gene data show CDR1 as MNHEY and CDR2 as SVGEGT. V shed 5 bases and J 3 bases; nucleotides not matched to a gene: 8. The CDR3 nucleotides are TGTGCCAGCAGTCTTGGGGACAGGGTATTCTACGAGCAGTACTTC. It yields the protein CASSLGDRVFYEQYF.

V usage is TRBV7-8 and J usage is TRBJ2-1, with D possibly being TRBD2 (6 bases). V was trimmed by 5 bases and J by 2 bases, leaving 13 bases between them. The germline V gene has CDR1 SGHVS and CDR2 FQNEAQ. The CDR3 extends over 15 amino acids. The CDR3 DNA follows: TGTGCCAGCAGCCACGTCGGAGGGACCTACAATGAGCAGTTCTTC. This encodes CASSHVGGTYNEQFF.

The V gene is TRBV28, the J gene TRBJ1-2; no definite D call. The CDR3 extends over 16 amino acids. Germline-derived CDR1 and CDR2 are MDHEN and SYDVKM. Trimming removed 5 bases at V and 3 bases at J, with 19 bases between. The CDR3 loop is CASSGLSGFSDYGYTF. CDR3 bases: TGTGCCAGCAGTGGGTTATCGGGGTTTTCTGACTATGGCTACACCTTC.

The rearrangement joins TRBV7-2 to TRBJ2-3, with D possibly matching TRBD2 (5 bases). CDR3 length: 15 residues. V lost 2 bases, J lost 3 bases, and 12 bases lay in between. Germline values: CDR1 SGHTA, CDR2 FQGNSA. CDR3 amino acids: CASSLLPRGTDTQYF. The CDR3 nucleotides are TGTGCCAGCAGCTTACTTCCCCGGGGAACAGATACGCAGTATTTT. The variable domain in full, completed from reference TRBV7-2 and TRBJ2-3, reads GAGVSQSPSNKVTEKGKDVELRCDPISGHTALYWYRQSLGQGLEFLIYFQGNSAPDKSGLPSDRFSAERTGGSVSTLTIQRTQQEDSAVYLCASSLLPRGTDTQYFGPGTRLTVL.

As DNA, the CDR3 is TGTGCCAGTAGTATAGTTTCAGTTTACTCTGGGGCCAACGTCCTGACTTTC. Its translation: CASSIVSVYSGANVLTF. The genes are TRBV19 and TRBJ2-6; D is undetermined. The germline V gene encodes CDR1 LNHDA and CDR2 SQIVND (reference sequence). The CDR3 runs to 17 residues. Trimming took off 1 base at V and 0 bases at J, with 10 bases between the two ends.

V and J are TRBV18 and TRBJ2-1; D is undetermined. The CDR3 is made up of 16 amino acids. Germline V gene sequence: CDR1 KGHSH, CDR2 LQKENI. Trimming shortened V by 2 bases and J by 5 bases, and 16 bases separated the two germline ends. This CDR3 reads CASSPIAATYNNEQFF. CDR3 coding DNA: TGTGCCAGCTCACCAATCGCCGCAACGTACAACAATGAGCAGTTCTTC.

This clone was seen a handful of times. The chain links TRBV27 to TRBJ1-6; D not resolved. V lost 7 bases to trimming and J lost 2 bases, with 12 bases between them. CDR3 length equals 15 residues. Germline V CDR1 and CDR2: MNHEY, SMNVEV (reference sequence). CDR3 DNA: TGTGCCAGCACCGCCGACTGGGCCTATAATTCACCCCTCCACTTT. This translates into CASTADWAYNSPLHF.

The chain links TRBV28 to TRBJ1-6; tentative D call: TRBD1 (5 bases). The V end lost 3 bases, the J end lost 7 bases, and 16 bases lay between the germline ends. The V gene's germline CDR1 is MDHEN and CDR2 SYDVKM. This CDR3 has 16 amino acids. CDR3 bases: TGTGCCAGCAGTTTTCGCAGGGCGACGCGCAATTCACCCCTCCACTTT. Translation: CASSFRRATRNSPLHF.

The rearrangement uses TRBV29-1 and TRBJ1-1; 7 bases align to TRBD1. Trimming cost V 1 base and J 6 bases; bases outside gene matches: 8. The germline V gene encodes CDR1 SQVTM and CDR2 ANQGSEA. CDR3 length equals 14 residues. The CDR3 protein is CSVEVLNRGPEAFF. In DNA, the CDR3 is TGCAGCGTTGAAGTCCTCAACAGGGGTCCTGAAGCTTTCTTT. Looking up the rest from reference TRBV29-1 and TRBJ1-1 gives the full variable domain: SAVISQKPSRDICQRGTSLTIQCQVDSQVTMMFWYRQQPGQSLTLIATANQGSEATYESGFVIDKFPISRPNLTFSTLTVSNMSPEDSSIYLCSVEVLNRGPEAFFGQGTRLTVV.

This clone was seen a handful of times. The chain combines TRBV11-2 with TRBJ2-5, with D possibly being TRBD2 (6 bases). CDR1 is SGHAT and CDR2 is FQNNGV in the germline V gene. V lost 3 bases and J 1 base, leaving 12 bases between the germline ends. The CDR3 consists of 15 residues. For the CDR3, the DNA is TGTGCCAGCAGCTTGACCCGGGGGTTCCAAGAGACCCAGTACTTC. Its translation is CASSLTRGFQETQYF.

The CDR3 sequence is CASRPLTGSGNTIYF. As DNA, the CDR3 is TGTGCCAGCAGGCCGCTTACAGGATCTGGAAACACCATATATTTT. The genes are TRBV2 and TRBJ1-3, with D tentatively TRBD1 (5 bases). The CDR3 is 15 amino acids. Trimming removed 6 bases at V and 1 base at J, with 13 bases between. CDR1 is SNHLY, CDR2 FYNNEI, per germline.

The chain employs TRBV7-9 and TRBJ1-5, with TRBD1 matching 8 bases. The V gene end was trimmed by 5 bases and the J gene end by 1 base; junction bases not matched to a gene: 4. The CDR3 totals 15 residues. The germline CDR1 and CDR2 sequences are SEHNR and FQNEAQ (reference sequence). The CDR3 DNA reads TGTGCCAGCAGCCCAGACAGGGGAAGCAATCAGCCCCAGCATTTT. It yields the protein CASSPDRGSNQPQHF.

CDR3 residues: CAIGGTGVSQPQHF. Here the CDR3 DNA reads TGTGCCATCGGCGGGACAGGGGTTAGTCAGCCCCAGCATTTT. The V gene is TRBV6-5, the J gene TRBJ1-5; 10 bases agree with TRBD1. Germline CDR1 is MNHEY and CDR2 is SVGAGI. V was pared by 10 bases and J by 6 bases, with 9 bases of the junction left unmatched. This CDR3 is 14 amino acids long.

The chain has TRBV4-1 and TRBJ1-1; no definite D call. The germline CDR1 and CDR2 sequences are MGHRA and YSYEKL. V was trimmed by 6 bases and J by 1 base, leaving 15 bases between them. The CDR3 runs 15 residues. CDR3 DNA sequence: TGCGCCAGCAGACGCGGTCCCGGAGAGAACACTGAAGCTTTCTTT. This gives the protein CASRRGPGENTEAFF.

This clone was seen a single time. This rearrangement joins TRBV5-1 to TRBJ2-7, with TRBD2 identical over 9 bases. J lost 3 bases, V lost 0 bases, and 4 bases had no gene match. CDR1 and CDR2 from the germline V gene are SGHRS and YFSETQ. CDR3 length: 15 residues. The CDR3 sequence is CASSLVASGIYEQYF. CDR3 in DNA: TGCGCCAGCAGCTTGGTAGCTAGCGGGATCTACGAGCAGTACTTC.

The chain carries TRBV28 and TRBJ1-2, with a tentative D call TRBD1 (5 bases). V was trimmed by 8 bases and J by 6 bases, leaving 13 bases between them. CDR1 is MDHEN and CDR2 is SYDVKM in the germline V gene. The CDR3 is 12 amino acids. CDR3 DNA: TGTGCCAGCCTCGAGGGAGGGGATGGCTACACCTTC. As protein: CASLEGGDGYTF.